This TCR beta chain is from a study of T cells expressing NK-cell markers. The wider study: Underlying the TCR beta repertoires were sorted CD3+CD56+NKG2C+, CD3+CD56+NKG2C- and CD3+CD56-NKG2C+ T cells.

Reprocessing the 5' RACE reads, TCRdb reports a single entry for every CDR3 protein and omits DNA. The sample data list 400,000 to 450,000 distinct CDR3 sequences. The CDR3 has 14 residues. CDR1 and CDR2 from the germline V gene are SGHTA and FQGNSA. Sequencing used blood T cells: a sorted CD56 or NKG2C T cell subset, CD4+ or CD8+ T cells, or bulk PBMC T cells (not recorded which). This sequence was found in a woman between 18 and 69 years old in good health. This rearrangement joins TRBV7-2 to TRBJ2-3; TCRdb selects TRBD1, and the lack of DNA leaves this call unchecked. CDR3 amino acids: CASSSWTGGDTQYF.